This is a list of T cell receptor beta chains from one sample in a study of blood T cells in healthy people across ages. TCRdb fed the 5' RACE reads into MiXCR, producing one record per CDR3 protein. The sample consists of about 970,000 distinct CDR3 sequences, about 51% of them appearing once. The sequencing input was blood. The receptors stem from a woman aged 55 to 70 in good health. Each CDR3 is given with its conserved first and last residue. A D gene is named only where the DNA matches it firmly. Size is omitted from some rows. Given values are once, few, many or a class for expanded clones.

abundance	j_gene	v_gene	d_gene	CDR3aa	CDR3nt
.	TRBJ2-7	TRBV7-3	.	CASSSPSEETLYF	TGTGCCAGCAGCTCTCCTTCCGAAGAGACCCTGTACTTC
.	TRBJ2-7	TRBV20-1	.	CSEAQGAEQYF	TGCAGTGAGGCCCAGGGCGCCGAGCAGTACTTC
.	TRBJ2-3	TRBV12-3/TRBV12-4	.	CASSLELGGRGTDTQYF	TGTGCCAGCAGTTTAGAGTTGGGGGGGCGCGGCACAGATACGCAGTATTTT
few	TRBJ2-5	TRBV14	.	CASSQYSQETQYF	TGTGCCAGCAGCCAATACTCGCAAGAGACCCAGTACTTC
once	TRBJ2-1	TRBV20-1	.	CSVRHIGYNEQFF	TGCAGTGTCCGCCACATAGGTTACAATGAGCAGTTCTTC
.	TRBJ2-5	TRBV4-1	.	CASRPSALGQETQYF	TGCGCCAGCAGGCCTAGCGCCCTGGGGCAAGAGACCCAGTACTTC
.	TRBJ2-3	TRBV5-1	TRBD2	CASSCEGRASDTQYF	TGCGCCAGCAGCTGTGAGGGGAGGGCCTCGGATACGCAGTATTTT
few	TRBJ1-4	TRBV29-1	.	CSVAVREKLFF	TGCAGCGTGGCCGTGAGGGAAAAACTGTTTTTT
many	TRBJ2-7	TRBV12-3/TRBV12-4	TRBD1	CASRRTGGPPYEQYF	TGTGCCAGCAGAAGAACAGGGGGTCCCCCCTACGAGCAGTACTTC
.	TRBJ2-7	TRBV6-2/TRBV6-3	.	CASQESWSSYEQYF	TGTGCCAGCCAAGAATCGTGGAGCTCCTACGAGCAGTACTTC
.	TRBJ1-2	TRBV11-2	.	CASSSSVGFEGYTF	TGTGCCAGCAGCTCCTCCGTGGGCTTTGAAGGCTACACCTTC
.	TRBJ2-7	TRBV11-2	.	CASSLVAAPREQYF	TGTGCCAGCAGCTTAGTGGCAGCGCCCCGCGAGCAGTACTTC
few	TRBJ2-4	TRBV29-1	.	CSAVTPLSRKNIQYF	TGCAGCGCTGTGACTCCACTTTCAAGGAAAAACATTCAGTACTTC
.	TRBJ2-7	TRBV7-9	TRBD2	CASQPGGTGYEQYF	TGTGCCAGCCAACCGGGAGGTACGGGCTACGAGCAGTACTTC
.	TRBJ1-2	TRBV10-1	.	CASSNREEYGYTF	TGCGCCAGCAGTAACAGGGAAGAGTATGGCTACACCTTC
.	TRBJ2-1	TRBV7-2	TRBD2	CASSTPSSGRYDNEQFF	TGTGCCAGCAGTACGCCTTCTAGCGGGAGATATGACAATGAGCAGTTCTTC
.	TRBJ2-1	TRBV7-3	TRBD2	CASSFLAGVGYNEQFF	TGTGCCAGCAGCTTTTTAGCGGGAGTGGGGTACAATGAGCAGTTCTTC
once	TRBJ2-3	TRBV25-1	.	CASSEQWYTRYF	TGTGCCAGCAGTGAACAATGGTATACGCGGTATTTT
.	TRBJ2-7	TRBV6-2/TRBV6-3	TRBD2	CASSRNPSSGEYEQYF	TGTGCCAGCAGCCGAAACCCTTCTAGCGGGGAGTACGAGCAGTACTTC
.	TRBJ2-3	TRBV4-1	TRBD1	CASSHRQGATDTRYF	TGCGCCAGCAGCCACCGACAGGGGGCCACAGATACGCGGTATTTT
.	TRBJ2-2	TRBV6-2/TRBV6-3	TRBD1	CASRRTGVGELFF	TGTGCCAGCAGACGGACAGGGGTCGGGGAGCTGTTTTTT
.	TRBJ2-3	TRBV7-9	.	CASSLVSPTNTDTQYF	TGTGCCAGCAGCTTAGTAAGTCCTACGAACACAGATACGCAGTATTTT
.	TRBJ2-7	TRBV9	.	CASSVGDTLYEQYF	TGTGCCAGCAGCGTAGGGGACACATTATACGAGCAGTACTTC
.	TRBJ2-3	TRBV10-1	.	CAGGGTSTDTQYF	TGCGCAGGAGGCGGGACTAGCACAGATACGCAGTATTTT
.	TRBJ1-1	TRBV30	.	CAWDRMNTEAFF	TGTGCCTGGGACAGAATGAACACTGAAGCTTTCTTT
.	TRBJ1-1	TRBV10-3	TRBD1	CASSEPGQARSEAFF	TGTGCCAGCAGTGAACCGGGACAGGCAAGGTCTGAAGCTTTCTTT
.	TRBJ2-5	TRBV2	.	CASSSQLGETQYF	TGTGCCAGCAGCAGTCAGCTGGGAGAGACCCAGTACTTC
.	TRBJ2-1	TRBV7-6	.	CASTASSWGYNEQFF	TGTGCCAGCACAGCCTCTTCCTGGGGATACAATGAGCAGTTCTTC
few	TRBJ2-5	TRBV29-1	TRBD1	CSIPGQGFETQYF	TGCAGCATCCCGGGACAGGGTTTTGAGACCCAGTACTTC
.	TRBJ1-5	TRBV6-2/TRBV6-3	.	CASRLGPYSNQPQHF	TGTGCCAGCAGATTAGGACCCTATAGCAATCAGCCCCAGCATTTT
.	TRBJ2-5	TRBV6-5	TRBD1	CASRRQGSRQYF	TGTGCCAGCAGGCGACAGGGTAGTCGGCAGTACTTC
few	TRBJ2-5	TRBV3-1	.	CASRLGGQETQYF	TGTGCCAGCAGACTGGGAGGTCAAGAGACCCAGTACTTC
.	TRBJ1-2	TRBV28	.	CASSFGARGYTF	TGTGCCAGCAGTTTTGGGGCACGAGGCTACACCTTC
many	TRBJ2-3	TRBV4-3	TRBD2	CASSHQLAENTDTQYF	TGCGCCAGCAGCCATCAACTAGCGGAGAACACAGATACGCAGTATTTT
.	TRBJ2-7	TRBV10-3	TRBD2	CAISEARGGNYEQYF	TGTGCCATCAGTGAGGCTCGGGGAGGGAACTACGAGCAGTACTTC
few	TRBJ2-1	TRBV6-1	TRBD2	CASMLAGVVNEQFF	TGTGCCAGTATGTTAGCGGGAGTGGTGAATGAGCAGTTCTTC
few	TRBJ2-3	TRBV7-2	.	CASTPRRNTDTQYF	TGTGCCAGCACCCCTAGAAGAAACACAGATACGCAGTATTTT